Detailed here is one T cell receptor beta chain. Its antigen remains unidentified. The protocol was immunoSEQ multiplex PCR, while the TCRdb copy is restricted to in-frame clones and leaves out a portion. The sample lists 26,000 or so clones, 70% to 90% seen once, with roughly 2.9% in the top ten. This sample was taken from a study of T cells in localized non-small cell lung cancer. The V end was cut by 2 bases, the J end by 0 bases, with 16 bases between. This CDR3 has 17 residues. Germline V gives CDR1 LNHDA, CDR2 SQIVND (reference sequence). Study-level findings and limits: Analysis by sequencing included only one tumor region, so heterogeneity remains possible. A median approximately 57 of the top 100 tumor clones appeared in adjacent lung. Higher T cell density in the blood was associated with longer overall survival, whereas higher adjacent-lung clonality associated with shorter survival.

Sequences were derived from peripheral blood, sampled before any cancer treatment. This receptor was obtained from a woman between 18 and 50 years old with stage I lung adenocarcinoma. This chain joins TRBV19 and TRBJ1-2, with TRBD1 as a possible D gene (5 bases). As DNA, the CDR3 is TGTGCCAGTAGTATACGGGCAGGGAGAACCCCTAACTATGGCTACACCTTC. Protein product: CASSIRAGRTPNYGYTF.